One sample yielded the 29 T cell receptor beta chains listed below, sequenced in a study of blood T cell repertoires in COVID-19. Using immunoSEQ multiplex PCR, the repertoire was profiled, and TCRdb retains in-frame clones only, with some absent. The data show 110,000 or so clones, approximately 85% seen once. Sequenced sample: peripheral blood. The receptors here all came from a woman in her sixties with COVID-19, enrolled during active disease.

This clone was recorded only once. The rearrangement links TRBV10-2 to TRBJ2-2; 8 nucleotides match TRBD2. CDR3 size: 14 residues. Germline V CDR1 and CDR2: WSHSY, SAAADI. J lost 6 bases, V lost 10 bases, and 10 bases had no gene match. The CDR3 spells CATKSGGDAGELFF. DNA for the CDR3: TGCGCCACCAAGAGCGGGGGCGACGCCGGGGAGCTGTTTTTT.

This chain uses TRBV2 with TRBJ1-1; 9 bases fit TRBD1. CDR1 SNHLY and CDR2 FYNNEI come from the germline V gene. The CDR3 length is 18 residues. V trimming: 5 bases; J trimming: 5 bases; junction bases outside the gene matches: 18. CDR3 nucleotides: TGTGCCAGCAGTACTCCGGGACAGGGTTTAATTTATAGTACTGAAGCTTTCTTT. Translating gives CASSTPGQGLIYSTEAFF.

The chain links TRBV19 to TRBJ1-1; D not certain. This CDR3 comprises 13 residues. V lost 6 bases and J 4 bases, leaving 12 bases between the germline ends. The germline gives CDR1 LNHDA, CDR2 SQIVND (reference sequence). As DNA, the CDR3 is TGTGCCAGTAGAGTAGGGAGCTTCACTGAAGCTTTCTTT. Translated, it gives CASRVGSFTEAFF.

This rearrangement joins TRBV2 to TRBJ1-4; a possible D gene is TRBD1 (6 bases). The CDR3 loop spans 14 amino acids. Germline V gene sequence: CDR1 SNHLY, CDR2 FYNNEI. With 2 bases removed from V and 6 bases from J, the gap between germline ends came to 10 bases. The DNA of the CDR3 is TGTGCCAGCAGTGAACAGGGGCGGGATGAAAAACTGTTTTTT. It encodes CASSEQGRDEKLFF.

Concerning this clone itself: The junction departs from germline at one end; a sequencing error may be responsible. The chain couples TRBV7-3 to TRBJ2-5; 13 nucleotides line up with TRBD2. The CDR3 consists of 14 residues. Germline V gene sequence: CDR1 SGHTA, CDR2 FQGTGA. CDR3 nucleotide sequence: TGTGCCAGCAGCTTTGGACTAGCGGGGGCGAGCTGGAACTTC. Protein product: CASSFGLAGASWNF.

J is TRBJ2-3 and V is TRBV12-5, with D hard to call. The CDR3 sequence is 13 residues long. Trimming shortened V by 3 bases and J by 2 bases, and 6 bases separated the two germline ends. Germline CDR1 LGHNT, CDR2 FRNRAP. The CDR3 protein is CASGFGPTDTQYF. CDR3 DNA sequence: TGTGCTAGTGGTTTTGGCCCCACAGATACGCAGTATTTT.

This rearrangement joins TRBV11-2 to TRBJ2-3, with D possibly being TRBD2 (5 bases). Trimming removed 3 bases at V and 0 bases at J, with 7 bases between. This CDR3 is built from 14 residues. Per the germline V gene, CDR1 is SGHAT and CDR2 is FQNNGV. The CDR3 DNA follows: TGTGCCAGCAGCTTCGGCGGGAGCACAGATACGCAGTATTTT. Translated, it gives CASSFGGSTDTQYF. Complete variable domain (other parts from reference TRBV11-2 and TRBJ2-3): EAGVAQSPRYKIIEKRQSVAFWCNPISGHATLYWYQQILGQGPKLLIQFQNNGVVDDSQLPKDRFSAERLKGVDSTLKIQPAKLEDSAVYLCASSFGGSTDTQYFGPGTRLTVL.

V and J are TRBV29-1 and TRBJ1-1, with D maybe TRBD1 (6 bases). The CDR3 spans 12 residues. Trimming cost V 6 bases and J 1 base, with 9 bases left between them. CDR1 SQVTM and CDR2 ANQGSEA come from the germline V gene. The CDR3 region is CSVNRENTEAFF. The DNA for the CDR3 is TGCAGCGTCAACAGGGAGAACACTGAAGCTTTCTTT.

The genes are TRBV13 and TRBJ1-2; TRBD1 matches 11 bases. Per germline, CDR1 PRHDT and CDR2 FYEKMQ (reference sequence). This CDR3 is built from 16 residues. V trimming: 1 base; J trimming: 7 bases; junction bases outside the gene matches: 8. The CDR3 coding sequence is TGTGCCAGCAGCTTAGCACCCGGGACAGGGGGAAGTGGCTACACCTTC. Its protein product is CASSLAPGTGGSGYTF.

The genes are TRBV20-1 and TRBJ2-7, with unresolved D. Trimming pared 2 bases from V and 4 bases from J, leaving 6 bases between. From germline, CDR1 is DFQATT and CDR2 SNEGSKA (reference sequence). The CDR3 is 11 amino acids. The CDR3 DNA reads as TGCAGTGCTAGACCAATTTACGAGCAGTACTTC. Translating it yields CSARPIYEQYF.

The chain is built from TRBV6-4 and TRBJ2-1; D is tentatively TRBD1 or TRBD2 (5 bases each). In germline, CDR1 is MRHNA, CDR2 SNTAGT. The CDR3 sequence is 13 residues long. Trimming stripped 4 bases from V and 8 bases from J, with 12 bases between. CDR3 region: CASSGSGLDEQFF. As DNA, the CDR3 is TGTGCCAGCAGTGGCTCGGGGCTGGATGAGCAGTTCTTC.

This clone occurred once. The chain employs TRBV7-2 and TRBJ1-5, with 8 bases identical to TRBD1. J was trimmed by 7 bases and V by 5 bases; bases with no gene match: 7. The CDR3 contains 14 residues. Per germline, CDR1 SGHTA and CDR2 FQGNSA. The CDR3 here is CASSPDRVDQPQHF. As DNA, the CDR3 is TGTGCCAGCAGCCCGGACAGGGTCGACCAGCCCCAGCATTTT.

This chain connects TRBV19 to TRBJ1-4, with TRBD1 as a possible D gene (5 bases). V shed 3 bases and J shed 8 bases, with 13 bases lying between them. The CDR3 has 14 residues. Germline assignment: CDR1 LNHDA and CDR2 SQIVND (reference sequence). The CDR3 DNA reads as TGTGCCAGTAGTATGTTCTTGGAGGGGGAAAAACTGTTTTTT. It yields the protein CASSMFLEGEKLFF. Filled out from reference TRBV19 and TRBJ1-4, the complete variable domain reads DGGITQSPKYLFRKEGQNVTLSCEQNLNHDAMYWYRQDPGQGLRLIYYSQIVNDFQKGDIAEGYSVSREKKESFPLTVTSAQKNPTAFYLCASSMFLEGEKLFFGSGTQLSVL.

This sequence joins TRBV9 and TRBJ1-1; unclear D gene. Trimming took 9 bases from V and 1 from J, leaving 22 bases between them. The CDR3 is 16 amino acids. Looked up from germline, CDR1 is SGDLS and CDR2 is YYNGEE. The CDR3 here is CANTQFGGPKNTEAFF. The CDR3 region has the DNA TGTGCCAACACCCAATTTGGTGGTCCCAAGAACACTGAAGCTTTCTTT.

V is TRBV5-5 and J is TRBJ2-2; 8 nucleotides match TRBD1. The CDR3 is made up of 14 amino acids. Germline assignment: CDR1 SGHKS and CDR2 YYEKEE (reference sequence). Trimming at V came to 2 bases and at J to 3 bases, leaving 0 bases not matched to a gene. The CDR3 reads CASSLQGDTGELFF. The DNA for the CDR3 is TGTGCCAGCAGCTTACAGGGGGACACCGGGGAGCTGTTTTTT.

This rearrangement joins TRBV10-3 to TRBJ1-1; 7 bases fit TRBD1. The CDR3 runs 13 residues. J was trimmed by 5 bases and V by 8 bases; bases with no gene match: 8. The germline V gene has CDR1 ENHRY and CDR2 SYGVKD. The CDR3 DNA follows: TGTGCCATCTACCAGACAGGGCAGACTGAAGCTTTCTTT. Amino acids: CAIYQTGQTEAFF.

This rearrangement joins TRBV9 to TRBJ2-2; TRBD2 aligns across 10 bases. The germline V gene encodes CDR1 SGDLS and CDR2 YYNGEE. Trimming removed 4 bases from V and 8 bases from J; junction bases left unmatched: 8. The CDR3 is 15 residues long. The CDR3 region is CASSLRTSGEGELFF. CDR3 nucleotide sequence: TGTGCCAGCAGCCTGCGGACTAGCGGCGAAGGGGAGCTGTTTTTT.

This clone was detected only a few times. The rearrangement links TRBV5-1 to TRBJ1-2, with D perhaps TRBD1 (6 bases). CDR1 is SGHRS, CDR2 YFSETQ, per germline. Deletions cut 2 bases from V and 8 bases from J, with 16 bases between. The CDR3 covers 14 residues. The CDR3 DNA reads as TGCGCCAGCAGCTTCAACAGGGCGGTGGAAGGCTACACCTTC. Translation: CASSFNRAVEGYTF.

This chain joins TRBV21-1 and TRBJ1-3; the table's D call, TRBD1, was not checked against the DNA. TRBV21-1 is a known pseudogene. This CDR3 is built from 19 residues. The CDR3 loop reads CASSKKRRTGKSSGNTIYF. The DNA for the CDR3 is TGTGCCAGCAGCAAAAAGAGGAGGACAGGAAAGAGCTCTGGAAACACCATATATTTT.

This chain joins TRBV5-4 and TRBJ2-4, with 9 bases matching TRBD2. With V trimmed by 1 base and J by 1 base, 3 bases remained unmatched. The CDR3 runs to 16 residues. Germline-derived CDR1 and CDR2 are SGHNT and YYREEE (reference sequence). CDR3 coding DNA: TGTGCCAGCAGCTTGTTGCGGGGGGGTGCCAAAAACATTCAGTACTTC. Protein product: CASSLLRGGAKNIQYF.

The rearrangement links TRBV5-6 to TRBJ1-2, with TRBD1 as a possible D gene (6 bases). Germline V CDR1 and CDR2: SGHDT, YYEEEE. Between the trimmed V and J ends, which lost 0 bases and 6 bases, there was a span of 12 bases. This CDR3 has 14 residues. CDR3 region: CASSLARGGNGYTF. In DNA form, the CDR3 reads TGTGCCAGCAGCTTGGCCAGGGGAGGGAATGGCTACACCTTC.

The chain's CDR3 is CASSHRGTTEAFF. The CDR3 DNA follows: TGTGCCAGCAGCCACAGGGGGACCACTGAAGCTTTCTTT. The chain recombines TRBV14 with TRBJ1-1; 7 bases map to TRBD1. CDR1 and CDR2 from the germline V gene are SGHDN and FVKESK. Losses at the gene ends were 3 bases for V and 4 bases for J; bases not matched to a gene: 2. This CDR3 region has 13 residues.

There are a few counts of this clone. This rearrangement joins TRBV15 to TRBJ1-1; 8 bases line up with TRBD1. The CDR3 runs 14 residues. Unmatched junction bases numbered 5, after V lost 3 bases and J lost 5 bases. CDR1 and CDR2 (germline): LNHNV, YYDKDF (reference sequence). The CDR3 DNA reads TGTGCCACCAGCAGGGACAGGGAGGCGACTGAAGCTTTCTTT. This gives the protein CATSRDREATEAFF.

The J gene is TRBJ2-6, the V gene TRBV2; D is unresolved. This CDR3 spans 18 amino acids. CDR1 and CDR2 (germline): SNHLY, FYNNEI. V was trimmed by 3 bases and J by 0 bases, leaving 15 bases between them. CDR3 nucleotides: TGTGCCAGCAGTGATCCACGCGGCCCCCCCTCTGGGGCCAACGTCCTGACTTTC. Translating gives CASSDPRGPPSGANVLTF.

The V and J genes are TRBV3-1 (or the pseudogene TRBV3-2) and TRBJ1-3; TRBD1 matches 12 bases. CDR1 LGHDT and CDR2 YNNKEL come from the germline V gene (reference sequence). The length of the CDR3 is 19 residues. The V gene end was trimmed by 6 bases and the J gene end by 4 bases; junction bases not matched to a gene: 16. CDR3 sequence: CASSLLGTGGFGRGNTIYF. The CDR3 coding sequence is TGTGCCAGCAGTCTGCTAGGGACAGGGGGCTTCGGACGCGGAAACACCATATATTTT.

The CDR3 DNA reads as TGTGCCAGCTCACCGATGGGGGGTGGCAATCAGCCCCAGCATTTT. Translated: CASSPMGGGNQPQHF. This sequence joins TRBV18 and TRBJ1-5; a weak D match, TRBD1 (5 bases). Germline V gene lookup returns CDR1 KGHSH and CDR2 LQKENI. Trimming removed 3 bases at V and 2 bases at J, with 11 bases between. The CDR3 length is 15 residues.

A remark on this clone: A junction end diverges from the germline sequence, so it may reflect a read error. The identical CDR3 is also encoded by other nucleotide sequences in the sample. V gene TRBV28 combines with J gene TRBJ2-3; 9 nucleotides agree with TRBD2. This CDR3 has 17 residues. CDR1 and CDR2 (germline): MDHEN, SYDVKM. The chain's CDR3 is CASSPSVAGAYTDTQYF. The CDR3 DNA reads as TGTGCCAGCAGCCCCAGTGTAGCGGGGGCTTACACAGATACGCAATATTTT.

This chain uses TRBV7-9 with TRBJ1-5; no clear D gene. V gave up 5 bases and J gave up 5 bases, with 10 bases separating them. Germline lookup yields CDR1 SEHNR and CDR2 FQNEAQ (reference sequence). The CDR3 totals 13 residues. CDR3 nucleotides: TGTGCCAGCAGCGAACAGCCAGATCAGCCCCAGCATTTT. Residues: CASSEQPDQPQHF.

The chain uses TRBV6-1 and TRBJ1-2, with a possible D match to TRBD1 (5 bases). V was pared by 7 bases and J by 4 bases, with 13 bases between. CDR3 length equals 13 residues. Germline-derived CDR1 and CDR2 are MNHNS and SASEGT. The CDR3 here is CASTTFGGYGYTF. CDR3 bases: TGTGCCAGCACAACGTTCGGGGGCTATGGCTACACCTTC.